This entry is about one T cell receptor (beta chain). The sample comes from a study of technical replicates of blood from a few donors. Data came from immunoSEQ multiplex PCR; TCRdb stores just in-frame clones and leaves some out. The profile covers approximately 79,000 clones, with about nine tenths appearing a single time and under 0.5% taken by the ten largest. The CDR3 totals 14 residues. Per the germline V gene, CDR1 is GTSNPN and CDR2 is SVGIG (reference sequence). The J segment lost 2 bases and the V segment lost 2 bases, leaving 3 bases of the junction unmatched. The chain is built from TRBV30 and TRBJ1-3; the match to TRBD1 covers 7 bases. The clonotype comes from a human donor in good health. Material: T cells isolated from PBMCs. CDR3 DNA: TGTGCCTGGAGTTGGGACAGTACTGGAAACACCATATATTTT. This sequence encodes CAWSWDSTGNTIYF. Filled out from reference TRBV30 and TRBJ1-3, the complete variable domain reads SQTIHQWPATLVQPVGSPLSLECTVEGTSNPNLYWYRQAAGRGLQLLFYSVGIGQISSEVPQNLSASRPQDRQFILSSKKLLLSDSGFYLCAWSWDSTGNTIYFGEGSWLTVV.